The 20 T cell receptor beta chains below come from one sample, sequenced in a study of blood T cell repertoires in COVID-19. TCRdb's table, derived via immunoSEQ multiplex PCR, lists solely in-frame clones and lacks some. The sample carries around 210,000 clones, roughly 85% recorded once. The sample taken for sequencing was peripheral blood. These receptors all come from a man over 45 with COVID-19, enrolled during active disease.

The V and J genes are TRBV15 and TRBJ1-2, with D hard to call. CDR3 size: 13 residues. The V gene's germline CDR1 is LNHNV and CDR2 YYDKDF (reference sequence). The V and J ends lost 4 bases and 0 bases respectively, with 6 bases between them. The CDR3 region has the DNA TGTGCCACCAGCACGGGAGCTAACTATGGCTACACCTTC. It translates to CATSTGANYGYTF.

This clone turned up a few times. The chain has TRBV5-1 and TRBJ1-2, with D possibly matching TRBD1 (6 bases). Trimming took off 1 base at V and 5 bases at J, with 18 bases between the two ends. This CDR3 region has 16 residues. Germline V gene sequence: CDR1 SGHRS, CDR2 YFSETQ. The CDR3 region has the DNA TGCGCCAGCAGCTTGACCACAGGGAACCCTCTTTATGGCTACACCTTC. This gives the protein CASSLTTGNPLYGYTF.

J is TRBJ2-2 and V is TRBV7-9; D not certain. The CDR3 spans 14 residues. Germline-derived CDR1 and CDR2 are SEHNR and FQNEAQ (reference sequence). V dropped 5 bases and J dropped 8 bases, with 15 bases sitting between them. Written as DNA, the CDR3 is TGTGCCAGCAGCACCAGCAGGTTTTCTGGGGAGCTGTTTTTT. Translation gives CASSTSRFSGELFF.

The chain couples TRBV2 to TRBJ1-5, with D possibly TRBD1 on 5 matching bases. Germline assignment: CDR1 SNHLY and CDR2 FYNNEI. There are 13 residues in the CDR3. V was cut by 8 bases and J by 3 bases, with 11 bases left in between. The CDR3 region is CASVGGYNQPQHF. The CDR3 DNA reads as TGTGCCAGCGTGGGGGGTTACAATCAGCCCCAGCATTTT. The whole variable domain, remainder taken from reference TRBV2 and TRBJ1-5, is EPEVTQTPSHQVTQMGQEVILRCVPISNHLYFYWYRQILGQKVEFLVSFYNNEISEKSEIFDDQFSVERPDGSNFTLKIRSTKLEDSAMYFCASVGGYNQPQHFGDGTRLSIL.

This chain links TRBV11-2 with TRBJ1-4; D is unclear. Trimming removed 0 bases from V and 7 bases from J, with 9 bases in between. The germline V gene has CDR1 SGHAT and CDR2 FQNNGV. This CDR3 is built from 14 residues. The CDR3, as DNA: TGTGCCAGCAGCTTAGATCTATGGAGTGAAAAACTGTTTTTT. Translating gives CASSLDLWSEKLFF.

This clone was seen only once. The genes are TRBV5-5 and TRBJ1-2, with no clear D. The CDR3 length is 14 residues. With 4 bases removed from V and 3 bases from J, the gap between germline ends came to 13 bases. Germline CDR1 and CDR2: SGHKS and YYEKEE (reference sequence). CDR3 sequence: CASSHTDTHYGYTF. CDR3 nucleotide sequence: TGTGCCAGCAGCCACACCGACACACACTATGGCTACACCTTC. The full variable domain, its missing parts supplied by reference TRBV5-5 and TRBJ1-2, is DAGVTQSPTHLIKTRGQQVTLRCSPISGHKSVSWYQQVLGQGPQFIFQYYEKEERGRGNFPDRFSARQFPNYSSELNVNALLLGDSALYLCASSHTDTHYGYTFGSGTRLTVV.

This chain connects TRBV5-1 to TRBJ2-5; TRBD2 aligns across 8 bases. The CDR3 has 15 amino acids. Losses at the gene ends were 3 bases for V and 5 bases for J; bases not matched to a gene: 9. The germline V gene has CDR1 SGHRS and CDR2 YFSETQ. The CDR3 spells CASSSNAGGGETQYF. In DNA, the CDR3 is TGCGCCAGCAGCTCGAACGCAGGCGGGGGGGAGACCCAGTACTTC. The entire variable domain, with the rest obtained from reference TRBV5-1 and TRBJ2-5, is as follows: KAGVTQTPRYLIKTRGQQVTLSCSPISGHRSVSWYQQTPGQGLQFLFEYFSETQRNKGNFPGRFSGRQFSNSRSEMNVSTLELGDSALYLCASSSNAGGGETQYFGPGTRLLVL.

The table lists this clone with a few counts. The chain has TRBV15 and TRBJ2-3; 7 bases fit TRBD1. Losses at the gene ends were 4 bases for V and 2 bases for J; bases not matched to a gene: 3. Germline CDR1 and CDR2: LNHNV and YYDKDF (reference sequence). This CDR3 comprises 14 residues. CDR3 nucleotide sequence: TGTGCCACCAGCAACAGGGGTTTCACAGATACGCAGTATTTT. Encoded protein: CATSNRGFTDTQYF.

The chain uses TRBV6-5 and TRBJ1-1; no clear D gene. V lost 7 bases and J 0 bases, leaving 15 bases between the germline ends. Germline CDR1 reads MNHEY; CDR2 reads SVGAGI. This CDR3 is built from 15 residues. The CDR3 bases are TGTGCCAGCAAGGAGGACCTAAGAATGAACACTGAAGCTTTCTTT. This sequence encodes CASKEDLRMNTEAFF.

This chain links TRBV4-3 with TRBJ2-5; 8 bases align to TRBD2. J lost 7 bases, V lost 5 bases, and 9 bases had no gene match. Germline CDR1 reads LGHNA; CDR2 reads YSLEER. This CDR3 has 14 residues. The CDR3 here is CASSELAGTGTQYF. The CDR3 DNA is TGCGCCAGCAGCGAATTAGCGGGGACCGGGACCCAGTACTTC.

V is TRBV5-1 and J is TRBJ2-5, with D perhaps matching TRBD2 (5 bases). Germline lookup yields CDR1 SGHRS and CDR2 YFSETQ. Trimming removed 0 bases from V and 3 bases from J, with 12 bases in between. The CDR3 consists of 15 residues. The CDR3 spells CASSLEGDSEETQYF. CDR3 nucleotide sequence: TGCGCCAGCAGCTTGGAGGGAGATAGCGAAGAGACCCAGTACTTC.

The V and J genes are TRBV4-1 and TRBJ1-6; 8 nucleotides match TRBD1. After removal of 4 bases from V and 5 bases from J, the junction contained 10 bases not matched to a gene. Germline V CDR1 and CDR2: MGHRA, YSYEKL. The CDR3 is 17 residues long. CDR3: CASSLGQAYNNNSPLHF. The CDR3, as DNA: TGCGCCAGCAGCCTGGGACAGGCTTATAATAATAATTCACCCCTCCACTTT.

The rearrangement joins TRBV7-2 to TRBJ2-7, with 8 nucleotides matching TRBD2. The CDR3 contains 16 residues. Trimming cost V 1 base and J 7 bases; bases outside gene matches: 12. In germline, CDR1 is SGHTA, CDR2 FQGNSA. The CDR3 sequence is CASSLGERGLEGEQYF. CDR3 in DNA: TGTGCCAGCAGCTTAGGCGAGCGGGGGTTGGAGGGGGAGCAGTACTTC.

The chain employs TRBV28 and TRBJ1-3; 9 bases line up with TRBD1. The J segment lost 3 bases and the V segment lost 8 bases, leaving 11 bases of the junction unmatched. The CDR3 length is 16 residues. From germline, CDR1 is MDHEN and CDR2 SYDVKM. The DNA for the CDR3 is TGTGCCAGCTACTCAATCCGGGACAGGGTTGGAAACACCATATATTTT. Amino acid sequence: CASYSIRDRVGNTIYF.

The V and J genes are TRBV19 and TRBJ1-6, with D maybe TRBD1 (6 bases). The V end lost 5 bases, the J end lost 0 bases, and 11 bases lay between the germline ends. Germline CDR1 is LNHDA and CDR2 is SQIVND (reference sequence). The CDR3 totals 16 residues. The CDR3 bases are TGTGCCAGTAGTGCACAAGGGGGCTCCTATAATTCACCCCTCCACTTT. Protein sequence: CASSAQGGSYNSPLHF.

The V call is TRBV19, the J call TRBJ2-1; possible D gene TRBD2, 6 bases. The length of the CDR3 is 15 residues. Germline lookup yields CDR1 LNHDA and CDR2 SQIVND (reference sequence). Trimming cost V 4 bases and J 2 bases, with 12 bases left between them. The CDR3 bases are TGTGCCAGTAGTAGGGGGGTACGGACCTACAATGAGCAGTTCTTC. Amino acids: CASSRGVRTYNEQFF.

V is TRBV19 and J is TRBJ2-1; 9 positions match TRBD1. Germline-derived CDR1 and CDR2 are LNHDA and SQIVND (reference sequence). With 7 bases clipped from V and 5 bases from J, the junction kept 9 bases outside the gene matches. The CDR3 totals 15 residues. CDR3 loop: CASTHSRTGDNEQFF. The CDR3 coding sequence is TGTGCCAGTACCCACTCTCGGACAGGGGACAATGAGCAGTTCTTC.

This rearrangement joins TRBV5-1 to TRBJ2-5; 9 bases map to TRBD2. With V trimmed by 4 bases and J by 1 base, 8 bases remained unmatched. Per the germline V gene, CDR1 is SGHRS and CDR2 is YFSETQ. CDR3 size: 16 residues. CDR3 amino acids: CASSKLISGGQETQYF. In nucleotides, the CDR3 is TGCGCCAGCAGCAAGTTAATTAGCGGGGGCCAAGAGACCCAGTACTTC.

The chain employs TRBV28 and TRBJ1-3; TRBD1 matches 7 bases. Trimming removed 10 bases from V and 4 bases from J; junction bases left unmatched: 10. The CDR3 has 14 amino acids. The germline V gene has CDR1 MDHEN and CDR2 SYDVKM. The DNA of the CDR3 is TGTGCCACCCGACAGGGTCAAAAGGGAAACACCATATATTTT. This sequence encodes CATRQGQKGNTIYF.

This chain connects TRBV6-1 to TRBJ1-6; D gene unclear. Trimming shortened V by 2 bases and J by 13 bases, and 18 bases separated the two germline ends. Germline loops: CDR1 MNHNS, CDR2 SASEGT. CDR3 length equals 15 residues. This CDR3 is CASSERAEAVLPLHF. CDR3 coding DNA: TGTGCCAGCAGTGAACGAGCGGAGGCGGTACTGCCCCTCCACTTT.